This T cell receptor beta chain was sequenced in a study of T cell repertoires in cytomegalovirus infection. The overall study: CMV infection plus the matching HLA type was flagged by public TCR beta signatures. Study results and limitations: Ex vivo, HLA-C-restricted CMV-specific TCR beta clonotypes prevailed over the rest of the response. Cumulative frequency of public TCR beta families picked out carriers of CMV plus the relevant HLA.

TCRdb passed the reads through MiXCR, listing each CDR3 protein once. The sample has some 700,000 distinct CDR3 sequences; under 40% are singletons. The CDR3 loop spans 13 amino acids. Germline CDR1 reads SGHNT; CDR2 reads YYREEE (reference sequence). The germline V and J ends were trimmed by 0 bases and 6 bases, with 9 bases remaining between them. The sample holds a few counts of this clonotype. Its antigen is unknown. The sequence was obtained from a human donor in good health (CMV status not recorded). Some clones in this sample may be carry-over from other donors' samples. This rearrangement joins TRBV5-4 to TRBJ1-2; D possibly corresponds to TRBD1 (5 bases). The specimen sequenced was PBMCs. The CDR3 nucleotides are TGTGCCAGCAGCTTGGCAGGGCAAGATGGCTACACCTTC. Encoded protein: CASSLAGQDGYTF.